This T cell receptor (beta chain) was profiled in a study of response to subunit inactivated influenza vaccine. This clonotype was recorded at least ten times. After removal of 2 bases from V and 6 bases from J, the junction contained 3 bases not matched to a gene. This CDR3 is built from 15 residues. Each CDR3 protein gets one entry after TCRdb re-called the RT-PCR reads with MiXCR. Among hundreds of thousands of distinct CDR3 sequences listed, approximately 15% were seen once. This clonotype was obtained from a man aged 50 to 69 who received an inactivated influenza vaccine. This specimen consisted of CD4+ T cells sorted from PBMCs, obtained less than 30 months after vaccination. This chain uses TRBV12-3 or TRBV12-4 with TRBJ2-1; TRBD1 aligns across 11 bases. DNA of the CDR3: TGTGCCAGCAGTTTACGGGACAGGGGGAGCAATGAGCAGTTCTTC. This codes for CASSLRDRGSNEQFF.